This TCR beta chain was sequenced in a study of shared clonotypes between healthy human individuals. Germline trimming cut 4 bases from V and 0 bases from J; bases unmatched to any gene: 3. The CDR3 runs to 16 residues. Germline V gene data show CDR1 as MNHEY and CDR2 as SMNVEV (reference sequence). Sequencing was performed with immunoSEQ multiplex PCR; in TCRdb, only in-frame clones are kept and a portion is missing. Of roughly 2.2 million clones in the sample, just over 90% were seen once. The receptor comes from a man in his late teens or twenties in good health. Some clones in this sample may be carry-over from other donors' samples. The sample consisted of naive CD4+ T cells from PBMCs. Subset noted: CD45RA+ positively selected. This rearrangement joins TRBV27 to TRBJ2-1; 10 nucleotides agree with TRBD2. The CDR3 DNA is TGTGCCAGCAGTTCCCCTAGCGGGGGCTCCTACAATGAGCAGTTCTTC. Translating it yields CASSSPSGGSYNEQFF.